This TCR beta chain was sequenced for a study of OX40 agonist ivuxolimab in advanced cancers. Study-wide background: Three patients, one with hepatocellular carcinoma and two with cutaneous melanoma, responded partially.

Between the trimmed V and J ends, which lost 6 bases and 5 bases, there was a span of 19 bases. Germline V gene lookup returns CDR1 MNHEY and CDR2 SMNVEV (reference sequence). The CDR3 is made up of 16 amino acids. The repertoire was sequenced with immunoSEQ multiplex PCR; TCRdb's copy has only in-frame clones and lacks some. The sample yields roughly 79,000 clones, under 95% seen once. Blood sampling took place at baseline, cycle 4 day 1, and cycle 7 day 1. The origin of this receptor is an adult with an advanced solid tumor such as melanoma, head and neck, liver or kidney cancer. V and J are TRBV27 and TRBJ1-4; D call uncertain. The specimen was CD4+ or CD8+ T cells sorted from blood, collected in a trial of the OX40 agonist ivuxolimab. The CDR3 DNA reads TGTGCCAGCAGCCCTGGCTACGGAGTTTTGAATGAAAAACTGTTTTTT. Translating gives CASSPGYGVLNEKLFF.